These 13 T cell receptor beta chains originate from one sample sequenced in a study of shared clonotypes between healthy human individuals. Naive CD8 cells lacked CD45RO, underwent positive selection for CCR7 and left out terminally differentiated effector memory CD45RA+ cells. Sequencing was performed with immunoSEQ multiplex PCR; in TCRdb, only in-frame clones are kept and a portion is missing. The sample yields about 2 million clones, approximately 94% seen once. Sequencing used naive CD8+ T cells sorted from blood. The source of these receptors is a man younger than 30 in good health.

V and J are TRBV19 and TRBJ2-3, with 10 bases matching TRBD2. Trimming at V came to 5 bases and at J to 5 bases, leaving 10 bases not matched to a gene. The CDR3 has 16 amino acids. Looked up from germline, CDR1 is LNHDA and CDR2 is SQIVND (reference sequence). The CDR3 nucleotides are TGTGCCAGTAGTGAATTTCTAGCGGGAGACGTAGATACGCAGTATTTT. This translates into CASSEFLAGDVDTQYF. The whole variable domain, remainder taken from reference TRBV19 and TRBJ2-3, is DGGITQSPKYLFRKEGQNVTLSCEQNLNHDAMYWYRQDPGQGLRLIYYSQIVNDFQKGDIAEGYSVSREKKESFPLTVTSAQKNPTAFYLCASSEFLAGDVDTQYFGPGTRLTVL.

The rearrangement uses TRBV4-3 and TRBJ2-2; possibly TRBD2 for D (5 bases). Germline CDR1 LGHNA, CDR2 YSLEER. V lost 0 bases and J lost 0, with 8 bases in between. This CDR3 is 16 amino acids long. CDR3 nucleotides: TGCGCCAGCAGCCAAGACGGGGAGCCGAACACCGGGGAGCTGTTTTTT. The encoded protein is CASSQDGEPNTGELFF.

This chain joins TRBV2 and TRBJ2-7, with D perhaps TRBD2 (5 bases). The CDR3 length is 17 residues. CDR1 and CDR2 from the germline V gene are SNHLY and FYNNEI. Trimming shortened V by 10 bases and J by 0 bases, and 25 bases separated the two germline ends. The CDR3 is CATTSINSGLSSYEQYF. In nucleotides, the CDR3 is TGTGCCACAACCTCCATTAATTCGGGATTAAGCTCCTACGAGCAGTACTTC.

In this sample, this clone turned up once. The chain uses TRBV30 and TRBJ1-5; 9 nucleotides align to TRBD1. The CDR3 contains 14 residues. The germline V gene has CDR1 GTSNPN and CDR2 SVGIG (reference sequence). Trimming took 2 bases from V and 4 from J; bases not matched to a gene: 3. The chain's CDR3 is CAWSPTGGNQPQHF. The DNA for the CDR3 is TGTGCCTGGAGTCCGACAGGGGGGAATCAGCCCCAGCATTTT.

J is TRBJ2-7 and V is TRBV27; 11 bases are a match to TRBD2. J gave up 4 bases and V 3 bases, and 8 bases lay outside the gene matches. The CDR3 length is 16 residues. Germline V gives CDR1 MNHEY, CDR2 SMNVEV (reference sequence). This CDR3 reads CASSFLAGGGFYEQYF. The CDR3 DNA sequence: TGTGCCAGCAGTTTTCTAGCGGGGGGCGGGTTTTACGAGCAGTACTTC.

The chain couples TRBV2 to TRBJ2-1; 12 nucleotides align to TRBD2. The CDR3 runs to 16 residues. Germline CDR1 reads SNHLY; CDR2 reads FYNNEI. J gave up 6 bases and V 4 bases, and 7 bases lay outside the gene matches. CDR3 amino acids: CASSAGLAGNFNEQFF. The CDR3 DNA is TGTGCCAGCAGTGCCGGACTAGCGGGAAATTTCAATGAGCAGTTCTTC.

The genes are TRBV2 and TRBJ2-1; 8 bases are shared with TRBD1. CDR1 SNHLY and CDR2 FYNNEI come from the germline V gene. Trimming at V came to 3 bases and at J to 7 bases, leaving 11 bases not matched to a gene. This CDR3 has 16 residues. CDR3 sequence: CASSDDRGTLINEQFF. CDR3 nucleotides: TGTGCCAGCAGTGATGACAGGGGAACCTTGATTAATGAGCAGTTCTTC.

CDR3 region: CASSLGLSWGGIGTQYF. The CDR3 DNA sequence: TGTGCCAGCAGCTTAGGCCTAAGCTGGGGGGGTATTGGAACGCAGTATTTT. V and J are TRBV7-9 and TRBJ2-3; 7 bases align to TRBD2. Trimming at V came to 1 base and at J to 9 bases, leaving 16 bases not matched to a gene. CDR1 is SEHNR, CDR2 FQNEAQ, per germline (reference sequence). This CDR3 comprises 17 residues.

The V and J genes are TRBV6-6 and TRBJ1-1, with D hard to call. The CDR3 sequence is 11 residues long. Germline V lookup: CDR1 MNHNY, CDR2 SVGAGI (reference sequence). V was trimmed by 7 bases and J by 1 base, leaving 4 bases between them. The CDR3 region is CASTTNTEAFF. The CDR3 nucleotides read TGTGCCAGCACCACGAACACTGAAGCTTTCTTT.

This chain links TRBV7-2 with TRBJ1-6; the D gene is possibly TRBD1 (6 bases). Germline V CDR1 and CDR2: SGHTA, FQGNSA. V lost 5 bases and J 0 bases, leaving 11 bases between the germline ends. The CDR3 runs to 16 residues. The CDR3, as DNA: TGTGCCAGCAGCCGAAAGGGGGGCTCCTATAATTCACCCCTCCACTTT. This encodes CASSRKGGSYNSPLHF. The complete variable domain, with remaining parts taken from reference TRBV7-2 and TRBJ1-6, reads GAGVSQSPSNKVTEKGKDVELRCDPISGHTALYWYRQSLGQGLEFLIYFQGNSAPDKSGLPSDRFSAERTGGSVSTLTIQRTQQEDSAVYLCASSRKGGSYNSPLHFGNGTRLTVT.

The chain has TRBV11-2 and TRBJ2-2; TRBD1 is a possible D gene (6 bases). Trimming took 4 bases from V and 6 from J, leaving 15 bases between them. Germline V gene lookup returns CDR1 SGHAT and CDR2 FQNNGV. The CDR3 consists of 15 residues. The CDR3 protein is CASSYREYNPGELFF. CDR3 sequence (DNA): TGTGCCAGCAGCTACAGGGAGTATAACCCCGGGGAGCTGTTTTTT.

This clone was recorded once. V gene TRBV4-1 combines with J gene TRBJ2-2; D gene uncertain. There are 16 residues in the CDR3. Deletions cut 3 bases from V and 0 bases from J, with 11 bases between. CDR1 MGHRA and CDR2 YSYEKL come from the germline V gene. Written as DNA, the CDR3 is TGCGCCAGCAGCCACTATGACGGCGCGAACACCGGGGAGCTGTTTTTT. As protein: CASSHYDGANTGELFF.

The chain has TRBV28 and TRBJ1-2; TRBD1 is a possible D gene (5 bases). Germline V CDR1 and CDR2: MDHEN, SYDVKM. V lost 5 bases to trimming and J lost 7 bases, with 20 bases between them. This CDR3 spans 15 amino acids. The CDR3 region is CASSPRGGAMSGYTF. As DNA, the CDR3 is TGTGCCAGCAGTCCCCGCGGAGGGGCGATGAGTGGCTACACCTTC.